These T cell receptor beta chains were read from a single sample in a study of shared clonotypes between healthy human individuals. Sequenced by immunoSEQ multiplex PCR; TCRdb stores in-frame clones only, minus some. This table holds around 330,000 clones, approximately 74% found once. The sequenced sample was memory CD4+ T cells sorted from blood. These receptors were taken from a man aged 25 to 40 in good health. The CDR3 runs from the conserved cysteine through the conserved F or W. Fields, in order: clone size, D gene, J gene, V gene, CDR3 protein, CDR3 DNA. A D gene is named only where the DNA matches it firmly. Size is stated for part of the rows, as once, few or many counts, or as a class when the clone is expanded.

clone_size: .; d_call: TRBD1; j_call: TRBJ2-7; v_call: TRBV5-1; cdr3_aa: CASSLGTGVREQYF; cdr3_nt: TGCGCCAGCAGCTTGGGGACAGGGGTACGCGAGCAGTACTTC
clone_size: .; d_call: TRBD2; j_call: TRBJ2-1; v_call: TRBV5-1; cdr3_aa: CASSLVAGPYNEQFF; cdr3_nt: TGCGCCAGCAGCTTGGTAGCGGGTCCCTACAATGAGCAGTTCTTC
clone_size: .; d_call: .; j_call: TRBJ2-7; v_call: TRBV15; cdr3_aa: CATSRDGAGYGEQYF; cdr3_nt: TGTGCCACCAGCAGAGACGGGGCGGGCTACGGCGAGCAGTACTTC
clone_size: .; d_call: .; j_call: TRBJ2-7; v_call: TRBV19; cdr3_aa: CASRSAGSSYEQYF; cdr3_nt: TGTGCCAGTAGATCGGCGGGCAGCTCCTACGAGCAGTACTTC
clone_size: .; d_call: .; j_call: TRBJ2-1; v_call: TRBV10-3; cdr3_aa: CATAGGDYNEQFF; cdr3_nt: TGTGCCACCGCTGGCGGGGACTACAATGAGCAGTTCTTC
clone_size: few; d_call: TRBD2; j_call: TRBJ2-2; v_call: TRBV5-1; cdr3_aa: CASSLDGTITGELFF; cdr3_nt: TGCGCCAGCAGCTTGGATGGGACTATCACCGGGGAGCTGTTTTTT
clone_size: .; d_call: .; j_call: TRBJ2-5; v_call: TRBV7-8; cdr3_aa: CASSLPRKTQYF; cdr3_nt: TGTGCCAGCAGCCTACCCCGCAAGACCCAGTACTTC
clone_size: .; d_call: TRBD2; j_call: TRBJ2-7; v_call: TRBV27; cdr3_aa: CASSLAGRVYEQYF; cdr3_nt: TGTGCCAGCAGTTTAGCCGGGAGGGTCTACGAGCAGTACTTC
clone_size: .; d_call: TRBD1; j_call: TRBJ2-7; v_call: TRBV6-1; cdr3_aa: CASTTGVHYEQYF; cdr3_nt: TGTGCCAGCACGACAGGGGTCCATTACGAGCAGTACTTC
clone_size: .; d_call: TRBD1; j_call: TRBJ2-3; v_call: TRBV12-5; cdr3_aa: CASGLDRLGDTQYF; cdr3_nt: TGTGCTAGTGGACTGGACAGGTTAGGAGATACGCAGTATTTT
clone_size: .; d_call: .; j_call: TRBJ1-2; v_call: TRBV7-9; cdr3_aa: CASSINPTEGGYGYTF; cdr3_nt: TGTGCCAGCAGCATAAACCCGACAGAAGGGGGCTATGGCTACACCTTC
clone_size: .; d_call: .; j_call: TRBJ2-2; v_call: TRBV11-2; cdr3_aa: CASSLVRQATGELFF; cdr3_nt: TGTGCCAGCAGCTTAGTGCGGCAGGCCACCGGGGAGCTGTTTTTT
clone_size: .; d_call: .; j_call: TRBJ1-2; v_call: TRBV6-1; cdr3_aa: CASSEWRGAGYTF; cdr3_nt: TGTGCCAGCAGTGAGTGGCGGGGGGCTGGCTACACCTTC
clone_size: .; d_call: .; j_call: TRBJ1-4; v_call: TRBV29-1; cdr3_aa: CSVWLRGGEKLFF; cdr3_nt: TGCAGCGTTTGGCTCCGGGGAGGGGAAAAACTGTTTTTT
clone_size: few; d_call: TRBD2; j_call: TRBJ2-1; v_call: TRBV6-1; cdr3_aa: CASLGREGRGEQFF; cdr3_nt: TGTGCCAGTCTTGGGCGGGAGGGCCGGGGTGAGCAGTTCTTC
clone_size: .; d_call: TRBD1; j_call: TRBJ2-5; v_call: TRBV9; cdr3_aa: CASSSRTGRETQYF; cdr3_nt: TGTGCCAGCAGCTCCCGGACAGGGAGGGAGACCCAGTACTTC
clone_size: .; d_call: .; j_call: TRBJ2-3; v_call: TRBV6-5; cdr3_aa: CASSRRDTQYF; cdr3_nt: TGTGCCAGCAGCCGTAGAGATACGCAGTATTTT
clone_size: .; d_call: .; j_call: TRBJ1-1; v_call: TRBV4-3; cdr3_aa: CASSQDSYQDTEAFF; cdr3_nt: TGCGCCAGCAGCCAAGATAGTTACCAGGACACTGAAGCTTTCTTT
clone_size: .; d_call: TRBD1; j_call: TRBJ1-5; v_call: TRBV29-1; cdr3_aa: CSVAAGGNNQPQHF; cdr3_nt: TGCAGCGTTGCGGCAGGGGGAAACAATCAGCCCCAGCATTTT
clone_size: .; d_call: TRBD1; j_call: TRBJ2-5; v_call: TRBV5-4; cdr3_aa: CASSWDREETQYF; cdr3_nt: TGTGCCAGCAGCTGGGACAGGGAAGAGACCCAGTACTTC